These T cell receptor beta chains were read from a single sample in a study of blood T cell repertoires in COVID-19. Here immunoSEQ multiplex PCR was the method, and the copy in TCRdb shows in-frame clones only, minus some. Of 60,000 to 65,000 clones listed, 80% to 90% are singletons. The sequenced sample was peripheral blood. The receptors originated from a human donor with active COVID-19. The donor label of this sample is uncertain. Each CDR3 is given with its conserved first and last residue. Each record gives: clone size, D gene, V gene, J gene, CDR3 protein, CDR3 DNA. D genes are given only for firm matches. Rows may omit the clone size; those that give it use once, few, many or a size class.

>.|.|TRBV7-9|TRBJ2-3
CASSLLEVDTQYF
TGTGCCAGCAGCTTACTCGAGGTGGATACGCAGTATTTT
>.|TRBD1|TRBV5-4|TRBJ2-7
CASSSPGQLSYEQYF
TGTGCCAGCAGCTCCCCGGGACAGTTATCCTACGAGCAGTACTTC
>.|TRBD1|TRBV28|TRBJ1-2
CASSSPRGLGNYGYTF
TGTGCCAGCAGCTCTCCGAGGGGGCTCGGTAACTATGGCTACACCTTC
>.|.|TRBV25-1|TRBJ2-2
CASSDRAAGELFF
TGTGCCAGCAGTGACAGGGCGGCCGGGGAGCTGTTTTTT
>.|TRBD1|TRBV19|TRBJ2-5
CASRRFGQGSQETQYF
TGTGCCAGTAGGCGGTTCGGACAGGGCAGCCAAGAGACCCAGTACTTC
>.|TRBD2|TRBV18|TRBJ2-3
CASSPTSGDAAPDTQYF
TGTGCCAGCTCACCGACTAGCGGGGATGCTGCCCCAGATACGCAGTATTTT
>.|.|TRBV6-1|TRBJ2-3
CASSELAGQSTDTQYF
TGTGCCAGCAGTGAATTGGCGGGCCAAAGCACAGATACGCAGTATTTT
>.|TRBD1|TRBV19|TRBJ1-1
CASSIWTGGNTEAFF
TGTGCCAGTAGTATCTGGACAGGGGGGAACACTGAAGCTTTCTTT
>.|.|TRBV7-9|TRBJ2-3
CASSGGQYTDTQYF
TGTGCCAGCAGCGGTGGACAGTACACAGATACGCAGTATTTT
>.|.|TRBV11-2|TRBJ2-7
CASSSRFRRGAEQYF
TGTGCCAGCAGCTCGCGATTTCGACGGGGAGCCGAGCAGTACTTC
>.|.|TRBV28|TRBJ2-7
CASSASGETGRYEQYF
TGTGCCAGCAGCGCCTCAGGGGAGACAGGGAGGTACGAGCAGTACTTC
>.|TRBD1|TRBV3-1/TRBV3-2|TRBJ1-3
CASSQSGTGLNTIYF
TGTGCCAGCAGCCAATCGGGGACAGGTCTCAACACCATATATTTT
>.|.|TRBV7-9|TRBJ1-3
CASSLEFRQGLSGNTIYF
TGTGCCAGCAGCTTAGAGTTCAGGCAGGGGCTCTCTGGAAACACCATATATTTT
>.|TRBD2|TRBV5-6|TRBJ2-7
CASSPSGRVHEQYF
TGTGCCAGCAGCCCTAGCGGGAGGGTCCACGAGCAGTACTTC
>.|.|TRBV10-1|TRBJ2-1
CASSRDFNEQFF
TGCGCCAGCAGTAGGGACTTCAATGAGCAGTTCTTC
>.|TRBD2|TRBV4-3|TRBJ2-4
CASSQEWSGGAGDIQYF
TGCGCCAGCAGCCAAGAGTGGAGCGGGGGGGCTGGGGACATTCAGTACTTC
>.|.|TRBV5-6|TRBJ2-7
CASSLGSSYEQYF
TGTGCCAGCAGCTTGGGCAGTTCCTACGAGCAGTACTTC
>.|TRBD1|TRBV4-3|TRBJ2-2
CASSRDRGLKTGELFF
TGCGCCAGCAGCCGGGACAGGGGGCTTAAGACCGGGGAGCTGTTTTTT
>.|.|TRBV6-2/TRBV6-3|TRBJ2-7
CASSYSITAKEQYF
TGTGCCAGCAGTTACTCGATAACAGCTAAGGAGCAGTACTTC
>.|TRBD2|TRBV24-1|TRBJ2-1
CATSTRTSGSTTYEQFF
TGTGCCACCAGTACTCGGACTAGCGGGAGCACAACCTATGAGCAGTTCTTC
>.|TRBD1|TRBV30|TRBJ2-3
CDRDRANTDTQYF
TGTGACCGGGACAGGGCAAACACAGATACGCAGTATTTT
>.|TRBD1|TRBV4-2|TRBJ2-2
CASRAGTGVTGELFF
TGTGCCAGCAGAGCAGGGACAGGGGTCACCGGGGAGCTGTTTTTT
>.|TRBD2|TRBV28|TRBJ2-1
CASSLTGLADHNEQFF
TGTGCCAGCAGTTTAACCGGACTAGCGGATCACAATGAGCAGTTCTTC
>.|TRBD2|TRBV5-1|TRBJ2-1
CASSVIGGSINEQFF
TGCGCCAGCAGCGTCATCGGCGGGAGCATCAATGAGCAGTTCTTC
>.|TRBD1|TRBV28|TRBJ2-7
CASIGTGKLYEQYF
TGTGCCAGCATTGGGACAGGGAAGCTCTACGAGCAGTACTTC
>.|.|TRBV21-1|TRBJ2-7
CASSSMREGLNEQYF
TGTGCCAGCAGCAGCATGCGGGAGGGCCTTAACGAGCAGTACTTC
>.|.|TRBV7-9|TRBJ2-1
CASSLALVPQNEQFF
TGTGCCAGCAGCTTAGCGCTAGTACCGCAAAATGAGCAGTTCTTC
>.|.|TRBV6-5|TRBJ1-2
CASRGQRRANYGYTF
TGTGCCAGCAGGGGGCAGCGGAGGGCTAACTATGGCTACACCTTC
>.|.|TRBV7-9|TRBJ1-1
CASRLMGETEAFF
TGTGCCAGCAGGCTAATGGGAGAAACTGAAGCTTTCTTT
>.|.|TRBV4-3|TRBJ1-2
CASSQEQGANYGYTF
TGCGCCAGCAGCCAAGAACAAGGGGCTAACTATGGCTACACCTTC
>few|.|TRBV7-2|TRBJ1-5
CASSTRGGFANQPQHF
TGTGCCAGCAGCACAAGGGGAGGATTCGCCAATCAGCCCCAGCATTTT
>.|TRBD2|TRBV25-1|TRBJ2-7
CASSEWGGGEQYF
TGTGCCAGCAGTGAATGGGGGGGAGGCGAGCAGTACTTC
>.|TRBD1|TRBV5-4|TRBJ2-3
CASSLGDRDADTQYF
TGTGCCAGCAGCTTGGGGGACAGGGATGCAGATACGCAGTATTTT
>.|.|TRBV27|TRBJ1-1
CASSLDPLYTEAFF
TGTGCCAGCAGTTTAGATCCACTCTACACTGAAGCTTTCTTT
>.|.|TRBV28|TRBJ2-1
CASSFTPMDEQFF
TGTGCCAGCAGTTTTACTCCAATGGATGAGCAGTTCTTC
>.|.|TRBV3-1/TRBV3-2|TRBJ1-6
CASSQDRYSPLHF
TGTGCCAGCAGCCAAGATCGTTATTCACCCCTCCACTTT
>.|TRBD2|TRBV24-1|TRBJ2-1
CATSDWSGSSYNEQFF
TGTGCCACCAGTGATTGGAGCGGGAGCTCCTACAATGAGCAGTTCTTC
>.|TRBD2|TRBV7-3|TRBJ2-5
CASSPLAGVETQYF
TGTGCCAGCAGCCCTTTAGCGGGGGTGGAGACCCAGTACTTC
>.|TRBD1|TRBV19|TRBJ1-2
CASSSFGQGISNYGYTF
TGTGCCAGTAGTAGCTTTGGACAGGGGATATCAAACTATGGCTACACCTTC
>.|.|TRBV9|TRBJ2-1
CASSVGDGGLLEEQFF
TGTGCCAGCAGCGTAGGGGACGGGGGTCTCCTGGAGGAGCAGTTCTTC
>.|TRBD1|TRBV6-2/TRBV6-3|TRBJ1-2
CASSRDSLNYGYTF
TGTGCCAGCAGTCGGGACAGCCTCAACTATGGCTACACCTTC
>.|TRBD1|TRBV7-9|TRBJ2-1
CASSLDRGNFHEQFF
TGTGCCAGCAGCTTGGACAGGGGAAATTTCCATGAGCAGTTCTTC
>.|.|TRBV6-6|TRBJ2-3
CASRHQGSGITDTQYF
TGTGCCAGCAGACATCAGGGGTCCGGGATCACAGATACGCAGTATTTT
>.|.|TRBV27|TRBJ2-1
CASSLNEGYEQFF
TGTGCCAGCAGTTTAAATGAGGGATATGAGCAGTTCTTC
>once|TRBD1|TRBV5-3|TRBJ2-7
CARILRQGYYEQYF
TGTGCCAGAATCTTACGACAGGGATACTACGAGCAGTACTTC
>once|.|TRBV30|TRBJ2-7
CAWSVAGFDYEQYF
TGTGCCTGGAGTGTAGCCGGGTTTGACTACGAGCAGTACTTC
>.|TRBD1|TRBV9|TRBJ2-3
CASSAHLDRETDTQYF
TGTGCCAGCAGCGCCCACTTGGACAGGGAAACAGATACGCAGTATTTT